Below, 10 T cell receptor beta chains from the same sample are listed, as sequenced in a study of T cells after yellow fever vaccination. MiXCR, run by TCRdb on the 5' RACE reads, gives a single entry per CDR3 protein. The table records under 80,000 distinct CDR3 sequences, 6% to 7.5% of them present only once. Sequencing used CD8+ T cells sorted from PBMCs, obtained 15 days after the yellow fever booster vaccination. The source is a man aged 25-45 years who received the YFV17D yellow fever vaccine.

This clonotype has ten or more counts. The rearrangement uses TRBV28 and TRBJ1-4; D is ambiguous. The CDR3 runs 11 residues. The germline gives CDR1 MDHEN, CDR2 SYDVKM. V lost 5 bases to trimming and J lost 8 bases, with 6 bases between them. The CDR3 DNA sequence: TGTGCCAGCAGTCCCCTGGAAAAACTGTTTTTT. Residues: CASSPLEKLFF.

The sample holds many counts of this clonotype. The chain has TRBV10-3 and TRBJ2-1, with D tentatively TRBD2 (6 bases). V lost 0 bases and J 8 bases, leaving 14 bases between the germline ends. The CDR3 has 15 amino acids. Germline V gene sequence: CDR1 ENHRY, CDR2 SYGVKD. CDR3 nucleotide sequence: TGTGCCATCAGTGAGTCGACTCTGGGAGGAGATGAGCAGTTCTTC. Encoded protein: CAISESTLGGDEQFF.

This clonotype has a count of ten or more. The rearrangement uses TRBV12-3 or TRBV12-4 and TRBJ1-3, with D uncertain. V was cut by 2 bases and J by 0 bases, with 11 bases left in between. This CDR3 is built from 16 residues. CDR3 sequence reads: CASSLTRPASGNTIYF. For the CDR3, the DNA is TGTGCCAGCAGTTTAACCCGACCGGCCTCTGGAAACACCATATATTTT.

This clonotype was detected many times. J is TRBJ2-1 and V is TRBV20-1; 11 bases are shared with TRBD2. Losses at the gene ends were 2 bases for V and 0 bases for J; bases not matched to a gene: 9. From germline, CDR1 is DFQATT and CDR2 SNEGSKA (reference sequence). The CDR3 loop spans 18 amino acids. CDR3 sequence reads: CSARILAGGLSSYNEQFF. In nucleotides, the CDR3 is TGCAGTGCTAGAATCCTAGCGGGAGGCCTGAGCTCCTACAATGAGCAGTTCTTC.

This chain uses TRBV19 with TRBJ1-2; D is uncertain. The ends were cut back, 3 bases at V and 3 bases at J, with 14 bases in the middle. In germline, CDR1 is LNHDA, CDR2 SQIVND (reference sequence). The CDR3 has 15 amino acids. CDR3 region: CASSIREEEYYGYTF. Written as DNA, the CDR3 is TGTGCCAGTAGTATCCGGGAAGAAGAATACTATGGCTACACCTTC.

This clonotype was counted ten times or more. The J gene is TRBJ2-5, the V gene TRBV28, with D possibly TRBD2 on 5 matching bases. The V and J ends lost 6 bases and 3 bases respectively, with 14 bases between them. The CDR3 totals 14 residues. The germline V gene has CDR1 MDHEN and CDR2 SYDVKM. The CDR3 DNA sequence: TGTGCCAGCAGCCCCGGAGGTCCAGAAGAGACCCAGTACTTC. It is translated as CASSPGGPEETQYF. The variable domain in full, with the rest retrieved from reference TRBV28 and TRBJ2-5, is DVKVTQSSRYLVKRTGEKVFLECVQDMDHENMFWYRQDPGLGLRLIYFSYDVKMKEKGDIPEGYSVSREKKERFSLILESASTNQTSMYLCASSPGGPEETQYFGPGTRLLVL.

This clonotype was recorded at least ten times. J is TRBJ1-2 and V is TRBV6-1; D remains ambiguous. V lost 2 bases to trimming and J lost 6 bases, with 16 bases between them. Per germline, CDR1 MNHNS and CDR2 SASEGT. This CDR3 region has 15 residues. This CDR3 is CASSESEGPGDGYTF. CDR3 coding DNA: TGTGCCAGCAGTGAATCCGAAGGGCCGGGAGATGGCTACACCTTC.

This clonotype has ten or more counts. The J gene is TRBJ2-7, the V gene TRBV7-9; 7 bases agree with TRBD2. J was trimmed by 3 bases and V by 4 bases; bases with no gene match: 6. Germline V gives CDR1 SEHNR, CDR2 FQNEAQ (reference sequence). The CDR3 has 14 residues. CDR3 bases: TGTGCCAGCAGCTCCCCCTGGGGGGGCTACGAGCAGTACTTC. It encodes CASSSPWGGYEQYF.

This clonotype was seen at least ten times. The chain uses TRBV6-2 or TRBV6-3 and TRBJ2-2; D perhaps matches TRBD1 (6 bases). Germline V gene lookup returns CDR1 MNHEY and CDR2 SVGEGT. CDR3 length equals 14 residues. Trimming cost V 4 bases and J 3 bases, with 9 bases left between them. The CDR3 loop reads CASSFEGDTGELFF. In DNA form, the CDR3 reads TGTGCCAGCAGTTTCGAGGGGGACACCGGGGAGCTGTTTTTT.

This clonotype was seen at least ten times. The gene calls are TRBV20-1 and TRBJ1-1; D is perhaps TRBD1 (5 bases). CDR3 length equals 15 residues. In germline, CDR1 is DFQATT, CDR2 SNEGSKA (reference sequence). The ends were cut back, 5 bases at V and 0 bases at J, with 16 bases in the middle. CDR3 residues: CSALFPEGMNTEAFF. As DNA, the CDR3 is TGCAGTGCTCTCTTCCCTGAGGGGATGAACACTGAAGCTTTCTTT.